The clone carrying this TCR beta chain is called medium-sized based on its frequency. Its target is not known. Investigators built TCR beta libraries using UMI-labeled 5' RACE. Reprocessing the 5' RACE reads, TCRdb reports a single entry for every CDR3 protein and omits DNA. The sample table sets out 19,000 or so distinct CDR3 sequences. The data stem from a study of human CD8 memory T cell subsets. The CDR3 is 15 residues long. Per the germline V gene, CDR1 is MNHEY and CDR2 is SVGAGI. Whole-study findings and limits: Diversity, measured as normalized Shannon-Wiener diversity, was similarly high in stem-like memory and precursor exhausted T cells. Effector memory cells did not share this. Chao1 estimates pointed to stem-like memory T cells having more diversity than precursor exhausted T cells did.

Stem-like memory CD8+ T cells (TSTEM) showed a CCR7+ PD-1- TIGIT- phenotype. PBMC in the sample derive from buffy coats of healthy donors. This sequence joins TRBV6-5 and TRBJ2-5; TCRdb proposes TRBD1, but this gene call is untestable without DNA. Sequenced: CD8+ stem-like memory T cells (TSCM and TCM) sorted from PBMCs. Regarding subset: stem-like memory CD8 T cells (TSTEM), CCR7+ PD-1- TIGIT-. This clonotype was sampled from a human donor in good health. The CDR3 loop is CASSPSGTRGETQYF.